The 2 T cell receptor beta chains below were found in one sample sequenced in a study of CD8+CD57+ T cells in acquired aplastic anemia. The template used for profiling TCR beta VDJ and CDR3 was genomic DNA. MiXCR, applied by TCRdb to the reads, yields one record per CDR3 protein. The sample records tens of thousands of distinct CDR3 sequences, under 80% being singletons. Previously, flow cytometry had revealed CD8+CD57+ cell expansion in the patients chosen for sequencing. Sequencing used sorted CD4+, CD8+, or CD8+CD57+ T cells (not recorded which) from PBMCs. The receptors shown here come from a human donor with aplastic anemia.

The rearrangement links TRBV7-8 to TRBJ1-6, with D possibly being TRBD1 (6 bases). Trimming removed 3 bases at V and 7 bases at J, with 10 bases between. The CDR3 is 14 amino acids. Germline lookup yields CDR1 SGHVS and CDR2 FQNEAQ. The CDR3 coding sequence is TGTGCCAGCAGCTTTGCGGGACACAATTCACCCCTCCACTTT. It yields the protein CASSFAGHNSPLHF. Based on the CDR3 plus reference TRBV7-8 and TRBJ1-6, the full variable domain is GAGVSQSPRYKVAKRGQDVALRCDPISGHVSLFWYQQALGQGPEFLTYFQNEAQLDKSGLPSDRFFAERPEGSVSTLKIQRTQQEDSAVYLCASSFAGHNSPLHFGNGTRLTVT.

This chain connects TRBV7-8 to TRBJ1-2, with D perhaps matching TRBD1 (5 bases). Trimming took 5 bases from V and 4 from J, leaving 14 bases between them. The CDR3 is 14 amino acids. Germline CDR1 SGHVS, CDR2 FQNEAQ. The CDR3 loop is CASSQHQGLYGYTF. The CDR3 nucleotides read TGTGCCAGCAGCCAACACCAGGGACTCTATGGCTACACCTTC.